This paragraph covers one T cell receptor (beta chain) sequence. Its specificity is not known. Germline loops: CDR1 SGHDT, CDR2 YYEEEE. Trimming took 4 bases from V and 8 from J, leaving 12 bases between them. The CDR3 consists of 12 residues. This sample stems from a study of cytomegalovirus exposure and HLA in healthy donors. Study findings and constraints: Among CMV-associated TCR beta chains, most appeared HLA-restricted in a later analysis.

Both 60 Vbeta primers and 13 Jbeta primers went into the PCR. Assay used: immunoSEQ multiplex PCR; TCRdb lists only in-frame clones, some missing. Of 160,000 or so clones in the sample, more than 65% were seen once. This TCR was recovered from a woman aged 45-60 years in good health and CMV-seronegative. The sequenced sample consisted of PBMCs. The rearrangement joins TRBV5-6 to TRBJ1-2, with D unresolved. Here the CDR3 reads CASSPTRVGYTF. CDR3 in DNA: TGTGCCAGCAGCCCAACGAGGGTCGGCTACACCTTC.